Below are 25 T cell receptor beta chains sequenced from a single sample in a study of T-cell reconstitution after alpha-beta-depleted transplantation in children. Unique molecular identifiers were used in preparing the TCRbeta library. TCRdb reprocessed the PCR reads with MiXCR, giving one entry per CDR3 protein. This sample has about 980,000 distinct CDR3 sequences, with about 30% found just once. Sequences were derived from PBMCs, mostly from graft donor cells, sampled 360 days after TCRalphabeta/CD19-depleted stem cell transplant. The receptors come from a boy in the first two years of life who had a stem cell transplant for SCID, so the T cells may come from the graft donor.

There are many counts of this clonotype. This sequence joins TRBV7-6 and TRBJ1-1; D gene unclear. The CDR3 is 13 amino acids. The germline V gene has CDR1 SGHVS and CDR2 FNYEAQ. V lost 1 base, J lost 1 base, and 4 bases lay in between. The CDR3 sequence is CASSLEPNTEAFF. The DNA for the CDR3 is TGTGCCAGCAGCTTAGAGCCGAACACTGAAGCTTTCTTT.

J is TRBJ1-1 and V is TRBV4-3, with a tentative D call TRBD1 (6 bases). The CDR3 totals 16 residues. The ends were cut back, 0 bases at V and 1 base at J, with 12 bases in the middle. Looked up from germline, CDR1 is LGHNA and CDR2 is YSLEER. In nucleotides, the CDR3 is TGCGCCAGCAGCCAAGATTCGGGGGCCTGGAACACTGAAGCTTTCTTT. Amino acid sequence: CASSQDSGAWNTEAFF.

A few counts support this clonotype. The CDR3 nucleotides read TGTGCCACCAGCAGAACCCGCGGGGGTAGCACAGATACGCAGTATTTT. Its translation: CATSRTRGGSTDTQYF. The chain couples TRBV15 to TRBJ2-3, with 7 bases that match TRBD2. Looked up from germline, CDR1 is LNHNV and CDR2 is YYDKDF (reference sequence). CDR3 size: 16 residues. V lost 2 bases to trimming and J lost 0 bases; unmatched junction nucleotides: 5.

The rearrangement uses TRBV11-2 and TRBJ2-7, with D hard to call. Per the germline V gene, CDR1 is SGHAT and CDR2 is FQNNGV. This CDR3 is built from 12 residues. V lost 0 bases to trimming and J lost 6 bases, with 6 bases between them. CDR3 nucleotides: TGTGCCAGCAGCTTAGATCTGGTCGAGCAGTACTTC. This encodes CASSLDLVEQYF. Based on the CDR3 plus reference TRBV11-2 and TRBJ2-7, the full variable domain is EAGVAQSPRYKIIEKRQSVAFWCNPISGHATLYWYQQILGQGPKLLIQFQNNGVVDDSQLPKDRFSAERLKGVDSTLKIQPAKLEDSAVYLCASSLDLVEQYFGPGTRLTVT.

The CDR3 DNA reads as TGTGCCAGCAGTTTTCGGAGCGCACAGTATTTT. It translates to CASSFRSAQYF. V gene TRBV28 combines with J gene TRBJ2-3; D is undetermined. Germline V CDR1 and CDR2: MDHEN, SYDVKM. The CDR3 spans 11 residues. V gave up 3 bases and J gave up 12 bases, with 10 bases separating them.

J is TRBJ1-2 and V is TRBV5-1; D unresolved. Trimming took off 1 base at V and 8 bases at J, with 12 bases between the two ends. CDR1 and CDR2 from the germline V gene are SGHRS and YFSETQ. The CDR3 loop spans 13 amino acids. CDR3 loop: CASSLRVMQGYTF. The CDR3 DNA reads TGCGCCAGCAGCTTGAGGGTGATGCAGGGCTACACCTTC.

The rearrangement uses TRBV12-3 or TRBV12-4 and TRBJ1-5; no firm D call. The CDR3 runs to 15 residues. Trimming took 7 bases from V and 0 from J, leaving 13 bases between them. Here the CDR3 DNA reads TGTGCCAGCACCCGAGAGAGTCTTAGCAATCAGCCCCAGCATTTT. It translates to CASTRESLSNQPQHF.

The V and J genes are TRBV28 and TRBJ1-2, with a possible D match to TRBD1 (5 bases). In germline, CDR1 is MDHEN, CDR2 SYDVKM. The CDR3 is 15 amino acids. Between the trimmed V and J ends, which lost 4 bases and 6 bases, there was a span of 18 bases. CDR3 nucleotides: TGTGCCAGCAGTTCTGAGGGACTCGGGCGTGATGGCTACACCTTC. Its protein is CASSSEGLGRDGYTF.

The rearrangement links TRBV20-1 to TRBJ1-4, with unresolved D. The length of the CDR3 is 14 residues. The germline gives CDR1 DFQATT, CDR2 SNEGSKA (reference sequence). Trimming pared 6 bases from V and 0 bases from J, leaving 11 bases between. CDR3 nucleotides: TGCAGTGCCCACGGGCCCCCAACTAATGAAAAACTGTTTTTT. This gives the protein CSAHGPPTNEKLFF.

The rearrangement uses TRBV14 and TRBJ1-1; maybe TRBD1 (5 bases). CDR3 length equals 13 residues. Germline loops: CDR1 SGHDN, CDR2 FVKESK. The ends were cut back, 3 bases at V and 3 bases at J, with 8 bases in the middle. The CDR3, as DNA: TGTGCCAGCAGCCACGGGGGGGACACTGAAGCTTTCTTT. Encoded protein: CASSHGGDTEAFF.

This clonotype was counted between two and nine times. The rearrangement joins TRBV3-1 to TRBJ2-1; TRBD2 agrees at 10 bases. Unmatched junction bases numbered 11, after V lost 5 bases and J lost 4 bases. The CDR3 loop spans 17 amino acids. From germline, CDR1 is LGHDT and CDR2 YNNKEL (reference sequence). CDR3 coding DNA: TGTGCCAGCAGCGCCACAGCGGGGGGGCCGGGGTACAATGAGCAGTTCTTC. This sequence encodes CASSATAGGPGYNEQFF.

The chain carries TRBV12-3 or TRBV12-4 and TRBJ2-7; no reliable D call. This CDR3 is 16 amino acids long. V was clipped by 1 base and J by 6 bases, with 19 bases between them. The CDR3 spells CASSLGPRGRIGEQYF. As DNA, the CDR3 is TGTGCCAGCAGTTTAGGACCACGAGGAAGGATTGGCGAGCAGTACTTC.

This clonotype has more than one count but fewer than ten. The chain combines TRBV24-1 with TRBJ2-1; D is perhaps TRBD2 (5 bases). Trimming removed 1 base from V and 7 bases from J, with 7 bases in between. Germline-derived CDR1 and CDR2 are KGHDR and SFDVKD. This CDR3 region has 13 residues. CDR3 DNA sequence: TGTGCCACCAGTGATTTATCGGGGAATGAGCAGTTCTTC. Its protein is CATSDLSGNEQFF.

This clonotype was seen only once. The chain has TRBV7-2 and TRBJ2-1; 12 nucleotides align to TRBD1. J was trimmed by 9 bases and V by 5 bases; bases with no gene match: 8. The CDR3 totals 15 residues. Germline CDR1 and CDR2: SGHTA and FQGNSA. For the CDR3, the DNA is TGTGCCAGCAGCCACCGGGACAGGGGGCGCGGTGAGCAGTTCTTC. Translation: CASSHRDRGRGEQFF.

This clonotype was seen a few times. The V and J genes are TRBV20-1 and TRBJ1-1; no clear D gene. The CDR3 sequence is 16 residues long. Germline CDR1 DFQATT, CDR2 SNEGSKA (reference sequence). The V end lost 1 base, the J end lost 3 bases, and 18 bases lay between the germline ends. CDR3 DNA: TGCAGTGCTAGAGCCCCGGAGGGAGCGCGGGACACTGAAGCTTTCTTT. Its translation is CSARAPEGARDTEAFF.

This clonotype was seen a handful of times. The junction departs from germline at one end; a sequencing error may be responsible. The chain uses TRBV20-1 and TRBJ2-7; 8 bases agree with TRBD1. This CDR3 contains 13 residues. The V gene's germline CDR1 is DFQATT and CDR2 SNEGSKA (reference sequence). Here the CDR3 reads CSARADARDRPVF. The CDR3 nucleotides are TGCAGTGCTAGAGCAGATGCCCGGGACAGGCCGGTCTTC.

This chain connects TRBV4-1 to TRBJ2-2; perhaps D is TRBD1 or TRBD2 (5 bases each). Per germline, CDR1 MGHRA and CDR2 YSYEKL. Between the trimmed V and J ends, which lost 4 bases and 1 base, there was a span of 16 bases. CDR3 length: 17 residues. The CDR3 DNA sequence: TGCGCCAGCAGCCCTCGGGACGGATACCTGAACACCGGGGAGCTGTTTTTT. Protein sequence: CASSPRDGYLNTGELFF.

This clonotype showed up just once. The rearrangement uses TRBV27 and TRBJ2-1, with 12 bases matching TRBD2. V lost 5 bases to trimming and J lost 9 bases; unmatched junction nucleotides: 11. The CDR3 is made up of 16 amino acids. Looked up from germline, CDR1 is MNHEY and CDR2 is SMNVEV (reference sequence). This CDR3 is CASSPLLAGGPGEQFF. DNA for the CDR3: TGTGCCAGCAGTCCCCTTCTAGCGGGGGGGCCTGGTGAGCAGTTCTTC.

The chain has TRBV5-6 and TRBJ2-3; D tentatively reads TRBD1 or TRBD2 (5 bases each). The CDR3 runs to 15 residues. V was trimmed by 0 bases and J by 5 bases, leaving 13 bases between them. CDR1 and CDR2 from the germline V gene are SGHDT and YYEEEE. The CDR3, as DNA: TGTGCCAGCAGCTTGGCCGGGTGGGGACGAGATACGCAGTATTTT. It is translated as CASSLAGWGRDTQYF.

This chain joins TRBV5-5 and TRBJ2-4; D is uncertain. Germline-derived CDR1 and CDR2 are SGHKS and YYEKEE (reference sequence). The CDR3 covers 16 residues. With 4 bases removed from V and 4 bases from J, the gap between germline ends came to 18 bases. Here the CDR3 reads CASSLTPRTDKNIQYF. In DNA form, the CDR3 reads TGTGCCAGCAGCCTAACCCCGCGGACGGATAAAAACATTCAGTACTTC.

This clonotype was found a few times. V and J are TRBV7-9 and TRBJ2-2; D is unclear. The ends were cut back, 5 bases at V and 3 bases at J, with 13 bases in the middle. The CDR3 has 15 residues. Germline-derived CDR1 and CDR2 are SEHNR and FQNEAQ (reference sequence). CDR3 protein: CASSHPRPHTGELFF. Here the CDR3 DNA reads TGTGCCAGCAGCCACCCGAGACCTCACACCGGGGAGCTGTTTTTT.

The sample holds one count of this clonotype. The CDR3 DNA reads as TGTGCCAGCAGCTCCTACTCCGGGGAGGTCAAAAACATTCAGTACTTC. Its translation: CASSSYSGEVKNIQYF. This sequence joins TRBV4-2 and TRBJ2-4; a weak D match, TRBD2 (6 bases). The CDR3 length is 16 residues. V was cut by 5 bases and J by 3 bases, with 17 bases left in between. Germline assignment: CDR1 LGHNA and CDR2 YNFKEQ.

This clonotype was recorded many times. This chain uses TRBV3-1 with TRBJ2-3, with 8 bases identical to TRBD1. V trimming: 5 bases; J trimming: 3 bases; junction bases outside the gene matches: 7. The CDR3 spans 15 residues. In germline, CDR1 is LGHDT, CDR2 YNNKEL (reference sequence). The CDR3 coding sequence is TGTGCCAGCAGCACGACGGACAGGGCTACAGATACGCAGTATTTT. This codes for CASSTTDRATDTQYF.

This clonotype was observed a handful of times. The gene calls are TRBV3-1 and TRBJ2-3; the D is unclear. V was cut by 1 base and J by 4 bases, with 9 bases left in between. The CDR3 covers 14 residues. Per the germline V gene, CDR1 is LGHDT and CDR2 is YNNKEL (reference sequence). DNA for the CDR3: TGTGCCAGCAGCCAAGGGGTCCTCTCAGATACGCAGTATTTT. Translating gives CASSQGVLSDTQYF.

This clonotype was recorded a few times. This sequence joins TRBV12-3 or TRBV12-4 and TRBJ1-1; maybe TRBD1 (5 bases). This CDR3 contains 12 residues. The V end lost 8 bases, the J end lost 5 bases, and 12 bases lay between the germline ends. CDR3 in DNA: TGTGCCAGCCGGGGCAGGGTGACTGAAGCTTTCTTT. This sequence encodes CASRGRVTEAFF.